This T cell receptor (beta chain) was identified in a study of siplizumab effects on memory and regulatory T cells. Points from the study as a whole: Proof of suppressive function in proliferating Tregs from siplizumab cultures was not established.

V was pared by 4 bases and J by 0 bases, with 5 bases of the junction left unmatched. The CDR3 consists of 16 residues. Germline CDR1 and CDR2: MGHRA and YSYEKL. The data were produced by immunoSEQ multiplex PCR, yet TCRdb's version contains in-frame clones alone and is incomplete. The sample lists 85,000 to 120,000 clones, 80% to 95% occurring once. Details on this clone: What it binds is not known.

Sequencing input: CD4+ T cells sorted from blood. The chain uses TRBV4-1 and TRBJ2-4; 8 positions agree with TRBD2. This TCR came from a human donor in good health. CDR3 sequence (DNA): TGCGCCAGCAGCCCACTAGCGGTTTTAGCCAAAAACATTCAGTACTTC. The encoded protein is CASSPLAVLAKNIQYF.